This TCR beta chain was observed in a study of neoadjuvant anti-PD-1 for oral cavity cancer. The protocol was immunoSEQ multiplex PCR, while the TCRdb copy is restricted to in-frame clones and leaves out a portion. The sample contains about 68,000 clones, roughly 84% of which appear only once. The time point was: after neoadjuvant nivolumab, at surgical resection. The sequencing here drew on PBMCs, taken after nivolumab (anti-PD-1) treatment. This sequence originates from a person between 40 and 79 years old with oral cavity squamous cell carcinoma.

The CDR3 protein is CASSVAPTSAQNIQYF. DNA of the CDR3: TGTGCCAGCAGTGTTGCCCCGACTAGCGCCCAAAACATTCAGTACTTC. The chain joins TRBV27 to TRBJ2-4, with 8 positions matching TRBD2. The CDR3 covers 16 residues. J was trimmed by 5 bases and V by 5 bases; bases with no gene match: 11. Germline CDR1 is MNHEY and CDR2 is SMNVEV (reference sequence).